The entry below describes one T cell receptor (beta chain). Authors' analysis steps: Researchers report that nucleated cell counts were estimated from reference gene primer amplification. Libraries were prepared by immunoSEQ multiplex PCR; TCRdb keeps only in-frame clonotypes and omits some of them. V and J calls and clone size are given by that table; D and trimming were obtained from the DNA. The sample lists about 140,000 clones, roughly 89% occurring once. The record originates from a study of blood T cell repertoires in COVID-19. Study summary: COVID-19 samples, acute and convalescent, were from the United States, Italy and Spain. The cDNA or gDNA used as material had been derived from T cells, B-cell-depleted T cells, or PBMCs.

CDR3 length equals 16 residues. The V gene lost 2 bases and the J gene lost 5 bases, with 18 bases spanning the gap. From germline, CDR1 is MNHEY and CDR2 SVGAGI. The chain couples TRBV6-5 to TRBJ1-1, with D possibly being TRBD1 (6 bases). This clonotype was sampled from a woman between 40 and 55 years old with acute or convalescent COVID-19. Sequenced material: peripheral blood. CDR3 in DNA: TGTGCCAGCAGTTACGGGTTTGCGGGGAGGGGGACTGAAGCTTTCTTT. Protein: CASSYGFAGRGTEAFF.